This T cell receptor beta chain was recorded in a study of blood T cell repertoires in COVID-19. Study context: The origin of the acute and convalescent COVID-19 samples was the United States, Italy and Spain. PBMCs, B-cell-depleted T cells, or T cells provided the cDNA or gDNA that made up the material.

In the source study's methods: Amplification of reference gene primers provided the estimated nucleated cell counts. The data were produced by immunoSEQ multiplex PCR, yet TCRdb's version contains in-frame clones alone and is incomplete. V and J calls and clone size follow that table, whereas D and trimming were derived from the DNA. The sample comprises just under 45,000 clones, about 87% of which are singletons, and approximately 1.5% rests with the top ten. Deletions cut 0 bases from V and 7 bases from J, with 6 bases between. CDR1 is KGHSY, CDR2 FQNENV, per germline. This CDR3 spans 12 amino acids.

The specimen sequenced was peripheral blood. This sequence joins TRBV16 and TRBJ1-1; D is unresolved. The source is a woman aged 40 to 55 with acute or convalescent COVID-19. The CDR3 is CASSQSYSEAFF. As DNA, the CDR3 is TGTGCCAGCAGCCAATCGTACAGTGAAGCTTTCTTT.